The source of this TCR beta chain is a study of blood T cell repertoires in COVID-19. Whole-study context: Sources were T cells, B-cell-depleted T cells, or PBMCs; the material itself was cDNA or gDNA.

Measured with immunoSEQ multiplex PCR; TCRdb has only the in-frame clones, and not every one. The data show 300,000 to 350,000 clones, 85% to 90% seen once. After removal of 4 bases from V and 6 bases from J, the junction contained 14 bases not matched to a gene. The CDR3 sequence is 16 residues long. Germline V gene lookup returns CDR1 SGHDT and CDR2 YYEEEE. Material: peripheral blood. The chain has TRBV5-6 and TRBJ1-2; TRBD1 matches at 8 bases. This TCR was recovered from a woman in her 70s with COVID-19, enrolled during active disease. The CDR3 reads CASSPDRGLRRDGYTF. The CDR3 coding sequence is TGTGCCAGCAGCCCCGACAGGGGCCTTAGGCGTGATGGCTACACCTTC.